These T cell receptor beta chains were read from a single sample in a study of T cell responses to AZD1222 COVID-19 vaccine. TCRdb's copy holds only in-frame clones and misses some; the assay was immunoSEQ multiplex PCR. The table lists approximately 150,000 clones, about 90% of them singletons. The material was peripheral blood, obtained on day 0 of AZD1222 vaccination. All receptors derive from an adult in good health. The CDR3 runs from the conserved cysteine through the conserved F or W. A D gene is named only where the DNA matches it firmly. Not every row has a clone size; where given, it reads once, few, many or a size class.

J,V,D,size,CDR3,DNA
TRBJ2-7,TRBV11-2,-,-,CASSRMTGQWNEQYF,TGTGCCAGCAGCCGGATGACAGGCCAGTGGAACGAGCAGTACTTC
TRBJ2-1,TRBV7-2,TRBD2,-,CASSLVAGGPHNEQFF,TGTGCCAGCAGCTTAGTTGCGGGGGGGCCCCACAATGAGCAGTTCTTC
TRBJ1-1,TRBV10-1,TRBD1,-,CASSTGGNEAFF,TGCGCCAGCAGTACAGGGGGCAATGAAGCTTTCTTT
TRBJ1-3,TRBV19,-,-,CASSASRSSGNTIYF,TGTGCCAGTAGTGCAAGCCGCAGCTCTGGAAACACCATATATTTT
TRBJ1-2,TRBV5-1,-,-,CASSLQPGTGDGYTF,TGCGCCAGCAGCTTACAACCCGGGACCGGCGATGGCTACACCTTC
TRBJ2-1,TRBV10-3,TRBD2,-,CAISAGLAGFEQFF,TGTGCCATCAGTGCCGGACTAGCGGGCTTTGAGCAGTTCTTC
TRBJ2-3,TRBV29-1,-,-,CSVRGGRGDTQYF,TGCAGCGTAAGGGGGGGGCGTGGAGATACGCAGTATTTT
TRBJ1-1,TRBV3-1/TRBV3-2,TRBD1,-,CASRRGQGGTEAFF,TGTGCCAGCAGGAGAGGACAGGGGGGAACTGAAGCTTTCTTT
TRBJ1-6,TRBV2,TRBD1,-,CASKTSGGAGTPLHF,TGTGCCAGCAAGACGTCAGGGGGCGCGGGAACACCCCTCCACTTT
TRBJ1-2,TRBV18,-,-,CASSPMSTTNGYTF,TGTGCCAGCTCACCAATGTCAACCACCAATGGCTACACCTTC
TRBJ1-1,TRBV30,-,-,CAWSQVPMNTEAFF,TGTGCCTGGAGTCAGGTGCCCATGAACACTGAAGCTTTCTTT
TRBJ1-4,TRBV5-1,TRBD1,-,CASQFPGGEKLFF,TGCGCCAGCCAATTTCCAGGGGGTGAAAAACTGTTTTTT
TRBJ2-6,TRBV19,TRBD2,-,CASSMGLAGTGANVLTF,TGTGCCAGTAGTATGGGTCTAGCGGGAACTGGGGCCAACGTCCTGACTTTC
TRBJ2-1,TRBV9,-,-,CASSDPGAGGPYNEQFF,TGTGCCAGCAGCGACCCTGGGGCGGGTGGTCCCTACAATGAGCAGTTCTTC
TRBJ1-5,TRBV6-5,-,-,CASSTGSAQPQHF,TGTGCCAGCAGTACAGGTTCGGCCCAGCCCCAGCATTTT
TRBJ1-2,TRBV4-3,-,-,CASSQDELTQKFDYGYTF,TGCGCCAGCAGCCAAGATGAGCTAACCCAGAAATTCGATTATGGCTACACCTTC
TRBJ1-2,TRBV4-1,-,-,CASSQEVGQDLYGYTF,TGCGCCAGCAGCCAAGAGGTCGGGCAGGATCTATATGGCTACACCTTC
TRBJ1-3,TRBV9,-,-,CASSVGSALVNTIYF,TGTGCCAGCAGCGTAGGCTCCGCTCTGGTTAACACCATATATTTT
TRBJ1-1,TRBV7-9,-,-,CASSLAANTEAFF,TGTGCCAGCAGCTTAGCAGCGAACACTGAAGCTTTCTTT
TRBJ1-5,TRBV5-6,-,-,CASSLGPGNQPQHF,TGTGCCAGCAGCTTGGGGCCAGGCAATCAGCCCCAGCATTTT
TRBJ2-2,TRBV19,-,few,CASSILARDPGELFF,TGTGCCAGTAGTATTCTTGCGCGGGATCCCGGGGAGCTGTTTTTT
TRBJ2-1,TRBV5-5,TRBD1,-,CASSSLTGGNEQFF,TGTGCCAGCAGCTCTCTTACAGGGGGAAATGAGCAGTTCTTC
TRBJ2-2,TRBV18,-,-,CASSLYTGELFF,TGTGCCAGCTCATTGTACACCGGGGAGCTGTTTTTT
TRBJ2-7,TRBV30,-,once,CAWSLVQRNEQYF,TGTGCCTGGAGTTTGGTTCAGCGGAACGAGCAGTACTTC
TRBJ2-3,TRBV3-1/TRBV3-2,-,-,CASSQDQGGRTDTQYF,TGTGCCAGCAGCCAAGACCAGGGTGGGCGCACAGATACGCAGTATTTT
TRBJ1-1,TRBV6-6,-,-,CASMGGTEAFF,TGTGCCAGCATGGGGGGGACTGAAGCTTTCTTT
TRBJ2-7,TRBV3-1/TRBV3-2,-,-,CASSREMIYEQYF,TGTGCCAGCAGCCGTGAAATGATCTACGAGCAGTACTTC
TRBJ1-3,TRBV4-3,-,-,CASSQDGSGTGNTIYF,TGCGCCAGCAGCCAAGATGGATCAGGGACTGGAAACACCATATATTTT
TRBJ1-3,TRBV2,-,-,CASRDMKGNTIYF,TGTGCCAGCAGGGACATGAAAGGAAACACCATATATTTT
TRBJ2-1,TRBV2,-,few,CASSETAASYNEQFF,TGTGCCAGCAGTGAGACCGCGGCCTCCTACAATGAGCAGTTCTTC
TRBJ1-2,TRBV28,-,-,CASSLGNYGYTF,TGTGCCAGCAGTTTAGGGAACTATGGCTACACCTTC
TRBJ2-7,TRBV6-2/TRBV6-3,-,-,CASSAISGSFYEQYF,TGTGCCAGCAGTGCGATTAGCGGTTCATTCTACGAGCAGTACTTC
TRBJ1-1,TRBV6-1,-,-,CASSDEAGMNTEAFF,TGTGCCAGCAGTGATGAGGCAGGCATGAACACTGAAGCTTTCTTT
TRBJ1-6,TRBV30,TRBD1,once,CAGGTGNSPLHF,TGTGCCGGGGGGACAGGAAATTCACCCCTCCACTTT
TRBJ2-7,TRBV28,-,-,CASTVQQGRIYEQYF,TGTGCCAGCACCGTACAACAGGGAAGGATCTACGAGCAGTACTTC
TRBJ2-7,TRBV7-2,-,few,CASSLDSGRDSEQYF,TGTGCCAGCAGCTTAGATTCTGGGCGGGACAGCGAGCAGTACTTC
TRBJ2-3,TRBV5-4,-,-,CASSLTQNYQYF,TGTGCCAGCAGCTTAACCCAAAATTATCAGTATTTT
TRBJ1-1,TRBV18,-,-,CASSPLAGVANTEAFF,TGTGCCAGCTCACCTTTGGCAGGGGTGGCGAACACTGAAGCTTTCTTT
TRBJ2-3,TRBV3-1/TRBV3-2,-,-,CASSHMNTQYF,TGTGCCAGCAGCCATATGAACACGCAGTATTTT
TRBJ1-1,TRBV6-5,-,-,CASSRGAPGTEAFF,TGTGCCAGCAGTCGGGGGGCGCCGGGAACTGAAGCTTTCTTT
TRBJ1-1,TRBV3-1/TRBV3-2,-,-,CASSQAGTLNTEAFF,TGTGCCAGCAGCCAAGCAGGGACCTTGAACACTGAAGCTTTCTTT
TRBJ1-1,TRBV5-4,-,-,CASSGKGSGEAFF,TGTGCCAGCAGCGGAAAGGGATCTGGGGAAGCTTTCTTT
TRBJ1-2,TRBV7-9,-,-,CASSLGSGGRDGYTF,TGTGCCAGCAGCTTAGGTTCCGGGGGTCGGGATGGCTACACCTTC
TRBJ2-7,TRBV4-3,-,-,CASSQERTDEQYF,TGCGCCAGCAGCCAAGAAAGGACGGACGAGCAGTACTTC
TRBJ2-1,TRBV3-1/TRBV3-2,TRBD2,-,CASSPGLEKNEQFF,TGTGCCAGCAGCCCCGGACTAGAGAAGAATGAGCAGTTCTTC
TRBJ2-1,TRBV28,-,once,CASSSPGRRSGEQFF,TGTGCCAGCAGTTCACCGGGTCGCCGGTCAGGTGAGCAGTTCTTC
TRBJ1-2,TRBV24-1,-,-,CATGDGGFEGYTF,TGTGCCACCGGGGACGGCGGCTTCGAAGGCTACACCTTC
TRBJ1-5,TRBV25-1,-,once,CASSEAAHQPQHF,TGTGCCAGCAGTGAAGCAGCCCATCAGCCCCAGCATTTT
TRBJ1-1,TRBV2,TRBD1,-,CASSQGAATEAFF,TGTGCCAGCAGTCAGGGGGCCGCTACTGAAGCTTTCTTT
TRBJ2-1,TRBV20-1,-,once,CSASGNKGTTNEQFF,TGCAGTGCCAGTGGAAACAAGGGAACGACCAATGAGCAGTTCTTC
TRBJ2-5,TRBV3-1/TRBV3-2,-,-,CASSGSRGRQETQYF,TGTGCCAGCAGCGGCAGTCGGGGGAGACAAGAGACCCAGTACTTC
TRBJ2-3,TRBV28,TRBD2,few,CASSLLAGGGTDTQYF,TGTGCCAGCAGTTTGCTAGCGGGAGGAGGCACAGATACGCAGTATTTT
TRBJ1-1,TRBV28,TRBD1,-,CASSLWITLGQKNTEAFF,TGTGCCAGCAGTTTATGGATTACCCTGGGACAGAAGAACACTGAAGCTTTCTTT
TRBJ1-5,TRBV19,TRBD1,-,CASSAPGQGNNQPQHF,TGTGCCAGTAGTGCCCCGGGACAGGGTAACAATCAGCCCCAGCATTTT
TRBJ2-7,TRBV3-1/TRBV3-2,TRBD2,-,CASSQGTSGGDYEQYF,TGTGCCAGCAGCCAGGGGACTAGCGGGGGGGACTACGAGCAGTACTTC
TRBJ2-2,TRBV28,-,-,CASSPGSASLRGTGELFF,TGTGCCAGCAGTCCTGGTTCGGCTAGCTTACGGGGCACCGGGGAGCTGTTTTTT
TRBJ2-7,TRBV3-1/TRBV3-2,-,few,CASSPTQGFYEQYF,TGTGCCAGCAGCCCGACACAGGGATTCTACGAGCAGTACTTC
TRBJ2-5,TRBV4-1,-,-,CASSQVRDSQETQYF,TGCGCCAGCAGCCAAGTCCGGGACTCCCAAGAGACCCAGTACTTC
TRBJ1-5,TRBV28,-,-,CASSFLLTAQHF,TGTGCCAGCAGTTTTTTATTAACTGCCCAGCATTTT